Following are 13 T cell receptor delta chains from one sample sequenced in a study of γδ T cells in repeated Plasmodium falciparum infection. Flow sorting of PBMC yielded separate Vgamma9/Vdelta2+ and Vdelta2-negative gammadelta T cell populations for bulk repertoire analysis. TCRdb called clones from the multiplex PCR reads again using CATT. The sample yields 90,000 or so delta-chain clones, 0.95% to 1% seen once. The material sequenced was gamma-delta T cells from blood. These TCRs come from a pool of human donors (malaria-infected and uninfected, not separated).

This clone showed up just a few times. A far larger clone is only one base removed, so a read error is likely. Other DNA sequences from this sample encode an identical CDR3 as well. The chain has TRDV2 and TRDJ3; 10 bases agree with TRDD3. The J gene was missing in TCRdb and was found by matching the end of the DNA to germline. CDR3 length: 22 residues. Germline loops: CDR1 GEAIGNYY, CDR2 EKD. CDR3: CACDREFGGGYPSSWDTRQMFF. In DNA form, the CDR3 reads TGCGCCTGTGACAGAGAGTTTGGTGGGGGATACCCAAGCTCCTGGGACACCCGACAGATGTTTTTC.

This clone was detected only a few times. Only one base separates this from a far larger clonotype, so it likely reflects a read error. The sample carries other DNA sequences with the same CDR3. The J gene is TRDJ1, the V gene TRDV2; 9 bases align to TRDD3. Assignment of the J gene here rests on matching the DNA to germline, because TCRdb gives none. This CDR3 spans 18 amino acids. With V trimmed by 6 bases and J by 0 bases, 16 bases remained unmatched. The germline V gene has CDR1 GEAIGNYY and CDR2 EKD. The CDR3 DNA reads as TGTGCCTGTTCTTCCTTAGGTACTGGGGGACCTTACACCGATAAACTCATCTTT. Residues: CACSSLGTGGPYTDKLIF.

Many counts were recorded for this clone. The rearrangement joins TRDV2 to TRDJ1, with D possibly being TRDD3 (6 bases). This CDR3 has 17 residues. V lost 4 bases and J 0 bases, leaving 20 bases between the germline ends. Germline CDR1 and CDR2: GEAIGNYY and EKD. CDR3 sequence reads: CACENLGIRRDTDKLIF. The CDR3 nucleotides read TGTGCCTGTGAGAATCTGGGGATCCGAAGGGACACCGATAAACTCATCTTT.

Regarding this clone: The mismatch at residue 11 between this DNA's translation and the TCRdb protein of a much larger clone likely reflects a read error; the protein shown is translated from the DNA. The chain has TRDV1 and TRDJ1, with D unresolved. This CDR3 has 15 residues. Germline-derived CDR1 and CDR2 are TSWWSYY and QGS. Trimming took off 0 bases at V and 6 bases at J, with 14 bases between the two ends. The CDR3 is CALGELRPGPNKLIF. CDR3 sequence (DNA): TGTGCTCTTGGGGAACTGAGGCCGGGCCCTAATAAACTCATCTTT.

About this clone: This likely stems from a read error, as it lies one base from a far larger clone. The sample carries other DNA sequences with the same CDR3. This sequence joins TRDV2 and TRDJ1, with TRDD3 as a possible D gene (6 bases). No J gene is reported in TCRdb; it was inferred here by comparing the DNA with germline. V gave up 3 bases and J gave up 6 bases, with 34 bases separating them. CDR3 size: 20 residues. CDR1 and CDR2 from the germline V gene are GEAIGNYY and EKD. Here the CDR3 DNA reads TGTGCCTGTGACTACCTCCAGGCTGAATCTCCTGGGGATCTCAGGCATAAACTCATCTTT. Its protein is CACDYLQAESPGDLRHKLIF.

With respect to this clone: The translation of this DNA and the TCRdb protein of a much larger clone differ at residue 13, probably owing to a read error; the protein shown here is translated from the DNA. The chain has TRDV1 and TRDJ1; 9 positions match TRDD3. In the absence of a J gene in TCRdb, the DNA was matched to germline to assign it here. The CDR3 loop spans 19 amino acids. CDR1 and CDR2 (germline): TSWWSYY, QGS. The trim removed 5 bases at V and 1 base at J, leaving 17 bases unmatched. The CDR3 coding sequence is TGTGCTCTTGGGAATTCTGGGTACTGGGGGACAGAATGCACCGATAAACTCATCTTT. Protein sequence: CALGNSGYWGTECTDKLIF.

To note about this clone: This likely came from a read error, as a far larger clone is one base away. Within the sample, other DNA sequences also encode this same CDR3. The V gene is TRDV1, the J gene TRDJ1; D is ambiguous. Here the J gene was assigned by germline matching of the DNA, as TCRdb has none. The CDR3 has 18 amino acids. V was cut by 3 bases and J by 3 bases, with 23 bases left in between. Germline V gene data show CDR1 as TSWWSYY and CDR2 as QGS. CDR3 nucleotide sequence: TGTGCTCTTGGGGAGGTCTATCTCTACGACCTTTGGTCCGATAAACTCATCTTT. Its translation is CALGEVYLYDLWSDKLIF.

This clone came up many times. This DNA translates differently at residue 13 from the TCRdb protein, which is that of a much larger clone; a read error is likely, and the protein shown is the DNA's own translation. The chain joins TRDV2 to TRDJ1; 7 bases agree with TRDD3. TCRdb records no J gene; here it was assigned by comparing the DNA to germline. Looked up from germline, CDR1 is GEAIGNYY and CDR2 is EKD. CDR3 length equals 18 residues. Unmatched junction bases numbered 19, after V lost 4 bases and J lost 3 bases. The CDR3 is CACEPLSTGVGYADKLIF. In DNA form, the CDR3 reads TGTGCCTGTGAGCCCCTCTCTACTGGGGTCGGGTACGCCGATAAACTCATCTTT.

This clone has at least ten counts. The rearrangement joins TRDV1 to TRDJ1; perhaps TRDD3 as D (6 bases). Per the germline V gene, CDR1 is TSWWSYY and CDR2 is QGS. The V gene lost 0 bases and the J gene lost 0 bases, with 20 bases spanning the gap. The CDR3 length is 19 residues. The CDR3 sequence is CALGELYLNWWGYTDKLIF. DNA for the CDR3: TGTGCTCTTGGGGAACTCTACCTCAACTGGTGGGGGTACACCGATAAACTCATCTTT.

This clone was found a few times. This sequence is one base from a far larger clone and is likely a read error. Other DNA sequences within the sample encode an identical CDR3. The J gene has no call, while the V gene is TRDV2; the DNA was not used to check the table's D call, TRDD3. This CDR3 is 18 amino acids long. Germline loops: CDR1 GEAIGNYY, CDR2 EKD. For the CDR3, the DNA is TGTGCCTGTGACCAACACCCATGGGGGCTTCAAGACACCGATAAGCTCATCTTT. This gives the protein CACDQHPWGLQDTDKLIF.

About this clone: This probably arose from a read error, given a far larger clone one base away. This specimen includes other DNA sequences encoding the same CDR3. The gene calls are TRDV2 and TRDJ1, with 9 bases lining up with TRDD3. TCRdb lists no J gene, so it was determined here by aligning the DNA to germline. CDR1 GEAIGNYY and CDR2 EKD come from the germline V gene. The ends lost 3 bases at V and 0 bases at J; junction bases unmatched: 16. This CDR3 is built from 19 residues. The CDR3 reads CACDSLTGGQTEYTDKLIF. The CDR3 DNA sequence: TGTGCCTGTGACTCTCTGACTGGGGGACAGACTGAGTACACCGATAAACTCATCTTT.

By share, this clone counts as medium-sized. Other DNA sequences of this sample code for an identical CDR3. This chain links TRDV2 with TRDJ1; D gene uncertain. Trimming took 0 bases from V and 10 from J, leaving 14 bases between them. The CDR3 is 13 amino acids. Germline CDR1 GEAIGNYY, CDR2 EKD. CDR3 in DNA: TGTGCCTGTGACACCGGATTGGGCTGTAGACTCATCTTT. Translation gives CACDTGLGCRLIF.

A word on this clone: This DNA's translation differs at residue 8 from TCRdb's protein, which comes from a much larger clone; a read error is likely, and the protein shown is translated from the DNA. The chain combines TRDV2 with TRDJ3; 7 bases match TRDD3. Assignment of the J gene here rests on matching the DNA to germline, because TCRdb gives none. The CDR3 runs 20 residues. Germline V gene data show CDR1 as GEAIGNYY and CDR2 as EKD. Trimming removed 3 bases from V and 0 bases from J; junction bases left unmatched: 13. The CDR3 loop is CACDATGESARSWDTRQMFF. The CDR3 DNA is TGTGCCTGTGACGCGACTGGGGAATCAGCTCGCTCCTGGGACACCCGACAGATGTTTTTC.